This T cell receptor (beta chain) was documented in a study of shared clonotypes between healthy human individuals. Within Nashville, Tennessee resided all donors, each a Caucasian adult. Germline V gene sequence: CDR1 SNHLY, CDR2 FYNNEI. Trimming pared 2 bases from V and 0 bases from J, leaving 10 bases between. CDR3 size: 15 residues. Profiling relied on immunoSEQ multiplex PCR, and the TCRdb table lists in-frame clones only, not all of them. The table has under 150,000 clones, 65% to 75% seen once; the top ten hold approximately 23%. The chain employs TRBV2 and TRBJ2-5; D unresolved. Specimen: memory CD8+ T cells sorted from blood. As for subset: CD45RO+ cells pooled with CCR7-negative TemRA cells. This sequence was found in a woman aged 30 to 39 in good health. The CDR3 coding sequence is TGTGCCAGCAGTGAACCGGGTTTATACCAAGAGACCCAGTACTTC. This codes for CASSEPGLYQETQYF.